This T cell receptor (beta chain) was found in a study of cytomegalovirus exposure and HLA in healthy donors (dated by TCRdb to about 2017). Background for the entire study: In an earlier analysis of under 600 of the donors, less than 350 Gb of sequence data and approximately 120 million unique TCR beta sequences from about 179 million T cells were reported. Roughly 300 gigabases of sequencing data and some 85 million unique TCR sequences were included in an early release covering over 600 HLA-typed donors. The number of typed donors differed by locus: about 629-640 for A, B, C, DRB1 and DQB1; 500 to 550 for DQA1; fewer than 610 for DPA1; and 400 to 480 for DPB1. In a later analysis, previously published TCR beta repertoires from 666 donors were re-analyzed and high-resolution HLA genotyping was added so that TCR occurrence patterns could be studied. A separate validation cohort of some 130 different subjects was used in addition to the roughly 620-subject first cohort. Among the roughly 410 genotyped donors, approximately 77% belonged to the genetic ancestry cluster associated with self-reported Caucasian donors. Rather than drawing on any new phenotypic data, the later analysis identified candidate immune exposures from TCR beta sequences and the way those sequences occurred across donors. All discovery cohort repertoires had been generated on a single sequencing platform. Several DR-DQ haplotypes were treated as single units for association and clustering because of strong linkage in the cohort. High-throughput TCR immunosequencing, statistical association of individual TCRs with disease status, and machine learning were combined to predict cytomegalovirus infection status. Genome-wide SNP genotypes for about three fifths of the roughly 700 donors were used in a later genetic analysis, which treated that subset as a discovery cohort. The aim of the study was to test whether cataloging public T cell receptors could identify signatures of past pathogen exposure. To decide whether each TCR beta V gene segment behaved as functional or pseudogenic, an earlier analysis of fewer than 750 of the donors relied on high-throughput TCR beta sequencing. Among some 410 genotyped donors of the cohort, an average of around 250,000 unique TCR beta nucleotide sequences was sequenced per donor, of which about 18% were non-productive. The study profiled the T cell repertoires of approximately 700 subjects by immunosequencing and related them to cytomegalovirus serostatus. HLA typing covered class I and class II loci at four-digit resolution. Alongside the repertoire data, information on donor age, sex, ethnicity and CMV serostatus was compiled. The paper's findings and limits, for the study overall: Sequencing depth was assumed to be roughly uniform across donors in the presence/absence analyses, though that assumption may not hold. Because counts were too low, approximately 18 rarely observed V segments, including chromosome 9 orphons, were excluded from the earlier analysis of around 640 of the donors. For the cohort, immune exposure information was limited to CMV serostatus. Cytomegalovirus status was reported to be diagnosed by the classifier with high specificity and sensitivity in both the original and validation cohorts. Most TCR sequences were observed very rarely across donors, whereas some public TCRs were present in many individuals. A further reported finding was that TCR beta sequences accurately predicted the HLA-A and HLA-B alleles for most subjects in the first cohort. When HLA alleles, especially DR and DQ, strongly co-occurred, attributing TCR associations to individual alleles was difficult. This cohort had only TCR beta chains sequenced, and the lack of alpha or paired-chain data limited which features could be detected. Correlated functional status among segregating V segments might reflect linkage disequilibrium, but an unknown experimental factor could not be ruled out. Compared with the roughly 670-donor mean, donors in an Asian-associated ancestry cluster had fewer N-insertions in productive TCRs, according to a later genetic analysis. Compared with equally common non-associated chains, HLA-associated TCR beta chains in a later analysis were more clonally expanded and had lower generation probabilities. A later analysis found that TCR association rates varied across HLA loci, with DRB1 alleles showing the most associated TCRs and HLA-C alleles the fewest. The study gave a list of about 160 TCR beta chains associated with cytomegalovirus. In vitro tests confirmed that a few of the cytomegalovirus-associated TCR beta chains recognize cytomegalovirus antigens. Several of the top co-occurrence clusters appeared to be linked to parvovirus B19, influenza, CMV and Epstein-Barr virus, according to a later analysis. Most CMV-associated TCR beta chains appeared to be HLA-restricted in a later analysis, and the HLA associations seemed to be driven largely by CMV exposure. It was suggested by the authors that the approach could potentially be generalized to other disease states and immunological phenotypes. Because the 87-base-pair reads could not distinguish some IMGT-functional V segments, including TRBV6-2 and TRBV6-3, those segments were excluded. Because HLA typing was missing for some donors at each locus, association tests included only the typed subset. At a false discovery rate of 0.05, a later analysis linked 16,951 TCR beta sequences to specific HLA alleles. A later genetic analysis associated a missense DCLRE1C variant with V-gene and J-gene trimming of TCR beta chains, and an independent cohort replicated the association. An earlier analysis of roughly 570 of the donors showed that most TCR beta V segments appeared in productive rearrangements either about 87% or about 30% of the time, which broadly matched IMGT annotations. A cluster of highly shared sequence variants was judged likely to be a technical artifact of the sequencing pipeline.

The cohort consisted of hundreds of healthy bone marrow donors. All cohort members were sampled while nominally healthy, although unrecorded immune exposures were likely present. The donor was CMV seronegative and belonged to the group of 352 seronegative cohort members. Each donor provided a peripheral blood sample, and peripheral blood mononuclear cells were used for TCR beta sequencing. Genomic DNA was extracted from the blood cell samples with the Qiagen DNeasy Blood Extraction Kit. Sequences SGHRS (CDR1) and YFSETQ (CDR2) are obtained from the germline V gene. CDR3 length: 11 amino acids, cysteine to phenylalanine. Kept here is only the CDR3 DNA, which spans 33 bases and is read in frame from base 1. The trim is 7 bases for V and 2 bases for J, with a gap of 6 bases between the germline ends. Remarks on this clone: Its target antigen remains unknown. Base quality data are lacking; no much larger clone is found one base away.

The library was obtained by the immunoSEQ multiplex PCR assay. For the multiplex PCR, a mixture combining 60 forward primers for TCR Vbeta segments and 13 reverse primers for TCR Jbeta segments was used. The CDR3 region of rearranged TCR beta genes was amplified from genomic DNA with a multiplex PCR assay. Amplified TCR beta libraries were sequenced as 87-base-pair reads on the Illumina HiSeq System. The paper's data handling went like this. Across the 500 to 700 repertoires, a later analysis counted tens of millions of unique TCR beta chains, around 11 million of which were shared by at least two donors. Raw reads were error-corrected and collapsed into unique sequences by a nearest-neighbor algorithm in which closely related sequences were merged to remove PCR and sequencing errors. To assign V, D and J gene segments, CDR3 sequences were aligned to IMGT reference sequences. For a sequence to be retained, a match of at least six nucleotides was required to both a V gene segment and a J gene segment. A rearrangement counted as productive if the CDR3 had no stop codons and remained in frame with V and J, and every other rearrangement counted as non-productive. CDR3 was defined according to IMGT convention as the region running from the second conserved V-encoded cysteine to the conserved J-encoded phenylalanine. The earlier analysis of roughly 590 of the donors excluded sequences that lacked an unambiguous match to a single V gene segment. An earlier analysis of 587 of the donors classified V segments as functional when productive rearrangements were above 56.7% and as segregating when the standard deviation between donors was above 5%. A statistical classification framework was developed to diagnose cytomegalovirus status using the catalog of TCR beta chain sequences. A later analysis assigned V and J genes by comparing TCR nucleotide sequences with IMGT/GENE-DB human TR gene sequences. The TCRdist pipeline was used in a later analysis to assign CDR3 sequences and most-parsimonious VDJ recombination scenarios. In a later analysis, every TCR beta chain was defined by the combination of its CDR3 amino acid sequence and its V-gene family, and reads without a unique V-gene family were dropped. A later analysis removed over 500 highly shared, low-generation-probability nucleotide sequences to deal with suspected cross-contamination and a sequencing artifact. In a later analysis, a clonal expansion index was calculated for each public chain from normalized within-repertoire ranks of inferred template counts. In a later analysis, generation probabilities were computed with a VDJ recombination model fitted to out-of-frame rearrangements, and the resulting probabilities were checked against IGoR. Hypergeometric tests were used in a later analysis to score TCR-TCR, TCR-HLA and TCR-CMV co-occurrence, with a repertoire-size bias correction applied to the TCR pairs. In a later analysis, false discovery rates were estimated by permuting HLA or CMV assignments 20 times. In a later analysis, co-occurring TCRs were grouped using DBSCAN, with TCRdist sequence similarity added in when clustering inside HLA-allele-positive subsets. Repertoires with fewer than 30,000 or more than 120,000 public chains were left out of co-occurrence clustering, as were about five repertoires with anomalous nucleotide sharing. TCRdb retrieved this table from immuneACCESS and kept in-frame rearrangements only. Not all clones are present; in checked studies, unresolved V genes account for under half, and no reason is known for the remainder. V, J and clone size reflect that table, while D and trimming were determined from the DNA. The sample has 100,000 to 150,000 clones on record, 60% to 80% of them singletons. Of the sample, more than 3% is held by the ten largest clones.

The rearrangement joined TRBV5-1 to TRBJ2-5; the D gene is unclear. Sequencing used PBMCs. This sequence originates from a man aged 25-45 years in good health and CMV-seronegative. CDR3 loop: CASLVQETQYF. The DNA sequence reads TGCGCCAGCTTAGTACAAGAGACCCAGTACTTC.